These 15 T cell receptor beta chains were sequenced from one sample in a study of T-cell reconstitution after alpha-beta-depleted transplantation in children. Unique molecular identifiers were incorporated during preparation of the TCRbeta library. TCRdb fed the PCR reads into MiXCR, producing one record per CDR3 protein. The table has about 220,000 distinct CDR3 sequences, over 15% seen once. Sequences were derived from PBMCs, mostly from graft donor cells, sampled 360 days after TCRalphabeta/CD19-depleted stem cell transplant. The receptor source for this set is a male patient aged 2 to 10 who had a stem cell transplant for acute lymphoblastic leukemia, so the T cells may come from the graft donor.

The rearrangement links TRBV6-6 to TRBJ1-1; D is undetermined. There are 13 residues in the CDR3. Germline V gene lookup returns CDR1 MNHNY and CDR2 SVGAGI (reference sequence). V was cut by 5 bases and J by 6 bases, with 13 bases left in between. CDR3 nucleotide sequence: TGTGCCAGCAGTGATCTTGGGGTCCCTGAAGCTTTCTTT. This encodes CASSDLGVPEAFF.

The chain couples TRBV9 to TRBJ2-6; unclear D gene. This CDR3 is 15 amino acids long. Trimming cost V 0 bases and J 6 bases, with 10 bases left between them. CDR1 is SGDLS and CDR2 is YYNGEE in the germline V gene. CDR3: CASSVGGVTANVLTF. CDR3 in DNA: TGTGCCAGCAGCGTAGGGGGTGTGACGGCCAACGTCCTGACTTTC.

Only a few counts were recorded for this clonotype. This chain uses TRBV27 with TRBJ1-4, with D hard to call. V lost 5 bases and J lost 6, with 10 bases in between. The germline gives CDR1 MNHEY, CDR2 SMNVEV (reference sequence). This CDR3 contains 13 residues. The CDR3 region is CASSNPLDEKLFF. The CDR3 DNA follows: TGTGCCAGCAGTAACCCTTTGGATGAAAAACTGTTTTTT. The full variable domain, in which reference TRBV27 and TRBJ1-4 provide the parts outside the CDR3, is EAQVTQNPRYLITVTGKKLTVTCSQNMNHEYMSWYRQDPGLGLRQIYYSMNVEVTDKGDVPEGYKVSRKEKRNFPLILESPSPNQTSLYFCASSNPLDEKLFFGSGTQLSVL.

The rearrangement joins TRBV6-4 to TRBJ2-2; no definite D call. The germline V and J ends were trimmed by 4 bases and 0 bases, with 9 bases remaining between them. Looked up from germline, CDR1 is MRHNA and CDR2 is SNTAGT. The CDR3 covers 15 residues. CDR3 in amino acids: CASSVDGTNTGELFF. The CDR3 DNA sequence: TGTGCCAGCAGTGTGGACGGAACGAACACCGGGGAGCTGTTTTTT.

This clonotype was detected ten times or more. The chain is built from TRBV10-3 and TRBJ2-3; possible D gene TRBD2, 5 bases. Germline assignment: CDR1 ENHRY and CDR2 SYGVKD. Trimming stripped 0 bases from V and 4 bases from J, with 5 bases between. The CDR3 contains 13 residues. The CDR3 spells CAISESRADTQYF. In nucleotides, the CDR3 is TGTGCCATCAGTGAGTCGCGGGCAGATACGCAGTATTTT.

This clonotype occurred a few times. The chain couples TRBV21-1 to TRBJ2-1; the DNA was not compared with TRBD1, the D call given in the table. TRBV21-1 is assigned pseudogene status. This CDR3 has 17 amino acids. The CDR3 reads CASSKSPRSPTYNEQFF. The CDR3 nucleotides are TGTGCCAGCAGCAAATCTCCCCGGAGTCCTACCTACAATGAGCAGTTCTTC.

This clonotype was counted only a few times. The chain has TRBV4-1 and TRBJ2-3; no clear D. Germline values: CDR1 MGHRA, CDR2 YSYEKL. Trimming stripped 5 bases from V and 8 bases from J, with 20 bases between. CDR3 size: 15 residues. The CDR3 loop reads CASSSRLMDLSTQYF. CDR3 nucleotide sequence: TGCGCCAGCAGCTCCCGCCTTATGGACCTGAGTACGCAGTATTTT.

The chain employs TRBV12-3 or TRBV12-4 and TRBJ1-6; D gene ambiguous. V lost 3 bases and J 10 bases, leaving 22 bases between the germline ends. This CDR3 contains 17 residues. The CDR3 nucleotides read TGTGCCAGCAGTTTTGGCCCCTCTTTCCGAATTAACTCACCCCTCCACTTT. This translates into CASSFGPSFRINSPLHF.

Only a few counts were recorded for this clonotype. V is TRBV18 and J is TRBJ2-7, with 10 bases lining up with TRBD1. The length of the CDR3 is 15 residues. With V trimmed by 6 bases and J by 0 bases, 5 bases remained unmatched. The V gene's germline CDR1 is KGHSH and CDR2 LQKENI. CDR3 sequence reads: CASSQTGGRSYEQYF. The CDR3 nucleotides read TGTGCCAGCTCGCAGACAGGGGGCCGCTCCTACGAGCAGTACTTC.

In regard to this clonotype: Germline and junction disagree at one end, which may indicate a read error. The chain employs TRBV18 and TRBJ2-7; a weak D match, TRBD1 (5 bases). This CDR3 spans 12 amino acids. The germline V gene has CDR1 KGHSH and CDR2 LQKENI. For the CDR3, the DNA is TGTGCCAGCTCCCCACAGGCTTCCGAGCAGTACTTC. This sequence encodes CASSPQASEQYF.

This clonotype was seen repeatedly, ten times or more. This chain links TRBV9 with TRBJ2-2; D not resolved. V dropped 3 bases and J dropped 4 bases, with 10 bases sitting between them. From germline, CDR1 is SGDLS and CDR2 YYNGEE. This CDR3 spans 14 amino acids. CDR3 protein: CASSAQISTGELFF. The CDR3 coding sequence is TGTGCCAGCAGCGCCCAGATTAGCACCGGGGAGCTGTTTTTT.

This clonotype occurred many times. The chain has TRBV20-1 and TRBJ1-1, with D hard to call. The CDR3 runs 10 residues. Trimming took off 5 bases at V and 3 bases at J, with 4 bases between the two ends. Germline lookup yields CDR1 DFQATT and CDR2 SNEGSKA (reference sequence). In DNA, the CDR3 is TGCAGTGCTTCACACACTGAAGCTTTCTTT. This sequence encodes CSASHTEAFF.

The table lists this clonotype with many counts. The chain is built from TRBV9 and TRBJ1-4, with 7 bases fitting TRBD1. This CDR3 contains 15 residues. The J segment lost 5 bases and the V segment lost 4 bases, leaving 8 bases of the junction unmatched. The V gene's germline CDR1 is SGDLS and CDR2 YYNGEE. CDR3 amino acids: CASSSGTATNEKLFF. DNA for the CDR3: TGTGCCAGCAGCTCCGGGACAGCTACGAATGAAAAACTGTTTTTT.

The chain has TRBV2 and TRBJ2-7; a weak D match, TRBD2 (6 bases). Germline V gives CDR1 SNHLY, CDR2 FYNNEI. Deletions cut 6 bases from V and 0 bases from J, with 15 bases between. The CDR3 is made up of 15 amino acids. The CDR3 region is CASRASSGSSYEQYF. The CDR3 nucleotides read TGTGCCAGCAGAGCTAGTAGCGGTAGCTCCTACGAGCAGTACTTC.

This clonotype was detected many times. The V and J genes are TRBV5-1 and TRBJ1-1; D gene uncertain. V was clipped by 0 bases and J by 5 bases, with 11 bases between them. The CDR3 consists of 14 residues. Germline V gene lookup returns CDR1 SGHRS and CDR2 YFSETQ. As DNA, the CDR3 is TGCGCCAGCAGCTTGGAGAGATTGGGTACTGAAGCTTTCTTT. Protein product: CASSLERLGTEAFF. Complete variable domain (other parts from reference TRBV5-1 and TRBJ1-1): KAGVTQTPRYLIKTRGQQVTLSCSPISGHRSVSWYQQTPGQGLQFLFEYFSETQRNKGNFPGRFSGRQFSNSRSEMNVSTLELGDSALYLCASSLERLGTEAFFGQGTRLTVV.